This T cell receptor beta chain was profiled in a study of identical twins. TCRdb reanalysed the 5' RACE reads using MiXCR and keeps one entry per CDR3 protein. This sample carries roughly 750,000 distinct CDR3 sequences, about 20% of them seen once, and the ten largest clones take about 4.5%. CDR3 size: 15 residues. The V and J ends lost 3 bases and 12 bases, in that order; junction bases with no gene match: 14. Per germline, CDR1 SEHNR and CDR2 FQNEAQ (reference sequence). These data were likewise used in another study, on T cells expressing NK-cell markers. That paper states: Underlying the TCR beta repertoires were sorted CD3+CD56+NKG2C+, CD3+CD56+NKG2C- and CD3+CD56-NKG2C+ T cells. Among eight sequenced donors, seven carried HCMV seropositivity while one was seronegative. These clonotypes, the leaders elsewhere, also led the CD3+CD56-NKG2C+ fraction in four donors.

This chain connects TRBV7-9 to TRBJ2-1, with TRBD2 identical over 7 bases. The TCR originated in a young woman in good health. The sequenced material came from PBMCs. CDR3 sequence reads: CASSFSGQGPLGQFF. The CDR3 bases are TGTGCCAGCAGCTTTAGCGGGCAAGGACCTTTAGGGCAGTTCTTC.